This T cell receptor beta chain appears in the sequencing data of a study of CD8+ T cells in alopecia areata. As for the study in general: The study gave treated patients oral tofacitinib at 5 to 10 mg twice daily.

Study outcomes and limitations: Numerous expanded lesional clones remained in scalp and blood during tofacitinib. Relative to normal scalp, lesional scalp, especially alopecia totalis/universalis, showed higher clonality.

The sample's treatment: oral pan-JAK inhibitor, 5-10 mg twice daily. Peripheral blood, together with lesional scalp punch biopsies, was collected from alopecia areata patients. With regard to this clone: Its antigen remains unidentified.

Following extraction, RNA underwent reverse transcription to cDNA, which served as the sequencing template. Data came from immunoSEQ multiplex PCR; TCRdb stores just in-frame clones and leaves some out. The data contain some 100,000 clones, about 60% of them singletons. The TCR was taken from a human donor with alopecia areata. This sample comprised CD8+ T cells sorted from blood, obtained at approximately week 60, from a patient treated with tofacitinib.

The CDR3 DNA follows: TGTGCCAGCAGCCGTGATCGACCGGGACTCATAAAAGAGACCCAGTACTTC. It translates to CASSRDRPGLIKETQYF. V gene TRBV7-6 combines with J gene TRBJ2-5; possible D gene TRBD2, 6 bases. Germline V CDR1 and CDR2: SGHVS, FNYEAQ. V dropped 5 bases and J dropped 3 bases, with 22 bases sitting between them. The length of the CDR3 is 17 residues.